This T cell receptor beta chain was identified in a study of metastatic and nonmetastatic thyroid tumors. In germline, CDR1 is SEHNR, CDR2 FQNEAQ (reference sequence). Trimming took off 3 bases at V and 7 bases at J, with 7 bases between the two ends. CDR3 length: 12 amino acids. TCRdb re-called the PCR reads through MiXCR. The data contain roughly 21,000 clones, roughly a quarter of them seen just once; the ten biggest clones take up approximately 20%. No treatment of any kind had been given to any patient before thyroid surgery. This clone was counted only a few times. Sequences were obtained from blood. The sequence was obtained from a female donor with papillary thyroid cancer or a benign thyroid nodule (not recorded which). Some clones in this sample may be carry-over from other donors' samples. The chain has TRBV7-9 and TRBJ2-1; the D is unclear. CDR3 sequence reads: CASSLDRNEQFF. The CDR3 nucleotides are TGTGCCAGCAGCTTGGACCGAAATGAGCAGTTCTTC.